The 30 T cell receptor beta chains reported below all come from one sample, sequenced in a study of CD8+ T cells in alopecia areata. Cutaneous lymph node cells were pooled, and they were sorted using CD4, CD8alpha, NKG2D, NKG2ACE and other markers. Extracted from the samples, RNA was reverse transcribed into cDNA to serve as the sequencing template. Clones were read by immunoSEQ multiplex PCR, and TCRdb kept only the in-frame ones, dropping some. Listed for the sample are 270,000 or so clones, none seen a single time. Sequencing used CD4+ T cells sorted from a lymph node. The receptor set was obtained from a C3H/HeJ mouse with alopecia areata. Strain haplotype at MHC: H2-k.

About this clone: Genes here carry mouse names. The read ends 4 residues shy of where the CDR3 ends; the end is completed using the germline J gene. This chain uses TRBV19 with TRBJ2-5; D gene unclear. Trimming pared 2 bases from V and 3 bases from J, leaving 7 bases between. CDR1 and CDR2 (germline): FNHDT, SITEND (reference sequence). The length of the CDR3 is 13 residues. Here the CDR3 reads CASSIVRQDTQYF. The CDR3 DNA, read in part, is TGTGCCAGCAGTATTGTCAGACAAGAC.

This clone has only a few counts. The genes are named according to mouse. The read ends 4 residues shy of where the CDR3 ends; the end is completed using the germline J gene. The J gene is TRBJ1-2, the V gene TRBV19; 7 bases fit TRBD1. With V trimmed by 5 bases and J by 3 bases, 7 bases remained unmatched. CDR3 size: 14 residues. In germline, CDR1 is FNHDT, CDR2 SITEND (reference sequence). Incomplete CDR3 DNA: TGTGCCAGCAGCCCCTACAGGGGTGACTCC. This gives the protein CASSPYRGDS. The complete CDR3 reads CASSPYRGDSDYTF.

This clone was counted a few times. Germline and genes here are mouse. The read comes to an end 4 residues before the CDR3 does, leaving the germline J gene to fill in the end. This same CDR3 is encoded by further DNA sequences in the sample. The rearrangement links TRBV1 to TRBJ1-2; TRBD1 might be the D (5 bases). Germline V gene lookup returns CDR1 NSQYPW and CDR2 LRSPGD (reference sequence). V was clipped by 0 bases and J by 1 base, with 9 bases between them. CDR3 length: 15 residues. The covered CDR3 bases are TGCACCTGCAGTGCAGATAGAACAGGAAACTCC. It encodes CTCSADRTGNS. The full CDR3 is CTCSADRTGNSDYTF. The full variable domain, rest sourced from reference TRBV1 and TRBJ1-2, is VTLLEQNPRWRLVPRGQAVNLRCILKNSQYPWMSWYQQDLQKQLQWLFTLRSPGDKEVKSLPGADYLATRVTDTELRLQVANMSQGRTLYCTCSADRTGNSDYTFGSGTRLLVI.

This clone was seen a handful of times. Germline and genes here are mouse. The read ends 4 residues before the CDR3 terminus; that terminus is restored from the germline J gene. V is TRBV1 and J is TRBJ1-1; possibly TRBD1 for D (6 bases). The CDR3 is 15 amino acids. Trimming stripped 0 bases from V and 1 base from J, with 9 bases between. Germline V gene data show CDR1 as NSQYPW and CDR2 as LRSPGD (reference sequence). CDR3 in amino acids: CTCSADPTGNTEVFF. Incomplete CDR3 DNA: TGCACCTGCAGTGCAGATCCGACAGGGAACACA.

This clone was picked up a small number of times. Here the gene names and germline are mouse. The CDR3 is cut off 4 residues early in the read; its end comes from the germline J gene. The chain has TRBV5 and TRBJ2-5; 12 positions agree with TRBD2. CDR1 is LGHNA and CDR2 is YNLKQL in the germline V gene (reference sequence). The CDR3 is 17 residues long. CDR3 in amino acids: CASSQTGTGGRGDTQYF. The sequenced CDR3 bases are TGTGCCAGCAGCCAAACAGGGACTGGGGGGAGAGGAGAC.

This clone was observed a few times. Gene names denote mouse genes. CDR3 sequence reads: CASSQDGDWGYEQYF. The part of the CDR3 DNA that was read is TGTGCCAGCAGCCAAGATGGGGACTGGGGGTAT. The J gene is TRBJ2-7, the V gene TRBV2, with TRBD2 matching 11 bases. The missing CDR3 end, 4 residues past where the read stops, is filled in from the germline J gene. CDR3 length: 15 amino acids. The germline gives CDR1 LGHNA, CDR2 YSYQKL.

This clone has just a few counts. Germline and genes: mouse. The read is 4 residues too short to cover the CDR3 end, so that end is filled in from the germline J gene. The rearrangement links TRBV3 to TRBJ2-5; 12 bases map to TRBD2. Germline V lookup: CDR1 SNHLY, CDR2 FYNGKV (reference sequence). Trimming cost V 5 bases and J 3 bases; bases outside gene matches: 3. The CDR3 extends over 15 amino acids. Incomplete CDR3 DNA: TGTGCCAGCAGCCCCGGACTGGGGGGGCAAGAC. It specifies CASSPGLGGQD. The whole CDR3 sequence reads CASSPGLGGQDTQYF.

Notes on this clone: Gene names denote mouse genes. The missing CDR3 end, 4 residues past where the read stops, is filled in from the germline J gene. The rearrangement links TRBV13-3 to TRBJ2-1; TRBD2 matches at 10 bases. With 3 bases clipped from V and 3 bases from J, the junction kept 3 bases outside the gene matches. The CDR3 is 15 residues long. The germline V gene has CDR1 NNHDY and CDR2 SYVADS. CDR3 bases read: TGTGCCAGCAGTGGGACTGGGGGAATCTATGCT. Its translation: CASSGTGGIYA. The whole CDR3 sequence is CASSGTGGIYAEQFF.

As regards this clone: Each gene name is a mouse one. The CDR3 end lies 4 residues beyond the end of the read and is filled in from the germline J gene. The J gene is TRBJ2-1, the V gene TRBV19; 9 bases line up with TRBD1. This CDR3 contains 15 residues. V shed 5 bases and J 4 bases; nucleotides not matched to a gene: 7. The V gene's germline CDR1 is FNHDT and CDR2 SITEND (reference sequence). The DNA read from the CDR3 is TGTGCCAGCAGAAAGGGACAGGGCGTATATGCT. Translated: CASRKGQGVYA. In full, the CDR3 reads CASRKGQGVYAEQFF. The variable domain in full, completed from reference TRBV19 and TRBJ2-1, reads GGIITQTPKFLIGQEGQKLTLKCQQNFNHDTMYWYRQDSGKGLRLIYYSITENDLQKGDLSEGYDASREKKSSFSLTVTSAQKNEMAVFLCASRKGQGVYAEQFFGPGTRLTVL.

About this clone: Mouse germline and gene names are used. Sequencing ends 4 residues short of the CDR3 end; the germline J gene provides the rest. This chain uses TRBV1 with TRBJ2-2; D is perhaps TRBD2 (6 bases). The germline CDR1 and CDR2 sequences are NSQYPW and LRSPGD (reference sequence). The length of the CDR3 is 14 residues. Trimming pared 8 bases from V and 0 bases from J, leaving 10 bases between. CDR3 DNA (partial): TGCACCTGCCACGGGACTACAAACACCGGG. This codes for CTCHGTTNTG. Given in full, the CDR3 is CTCHGTTNTGQLYF.

This clone was detected only a few times. Mouse names are used for the genes. The read terminates 4 residues before the CDR3 end, so the remaining end is supplied by the germline J gene. Other DNA sequences in this sample translate to the same CDR3. The chain carries TRBV13-1 and TRBJ2-1; D is possibly TRBD1 (5 bases). The ends were cut back, 2 bases at V and 0 bases at J, with 6 bases in the middle. The CDR3 spans 14 residues. In germline, CDR1 is NSHNY, CDR2 SYGAGN. The CDR3 loop reads CASSEQGNYAEQFF. The sequenced CDR3 bases are TGTGCCAGCAGTGAGCAGGGTAACTATGCT.

This clone came up a few times. Germline and genes here are mouse. The sequence runs out 4 residues before the end of the CDR3; the remainder is reconstructed from the germline J gene. The chain employs TRBV13-1 and TRBJ1-2; 8 bases match TRBD1. This CDR3 is built from 13 residues. Germline assignment: CDR1 NSHNY and CDR2 SYGAGN. J gave up 4 bases and V 4 bases, and 3 bases lay outside the gene matches. The covered CDR3 bases are TGTGCCAGCAGTCGGGACAGGCTCTCC. Its protein is CASSRDRLS. The complete CDR3 protein is CASSRDRLSDYTF.

Worth noting for this clone: Genes and germline are mouse. The sequenced fragment ends 4 residues before the CDR3 boundary, so the rest is inferred from the germline J gene. Other DNA variants within this sample encode the same CDR3. V usage is TRBV13-3 and J usage is TRBJ2-3; the D gene is possibly TRBD1 (6 bases). Germline V gene lookup returns CDR1 NNHDY and CDR2 SYVADS. The CDR3 spans 15 residues. Trimming took off 4 bases at V and 0 bases at J, with 12 bases between the two ends. The CDR3 here is CASSPQGASAETLYF. CDR3 DNA, as far as it was read: TGTGCCAGCAGTCCACAGGGAGCTAGTGCAGAA.

This clone appeared a few times. Gene names are mouse gene names. The CDR3 end lies 4 residues beyond the end of the read and is filled in from the germline J gene. The chain carries TRBV13-1 and TRBJ2-2, with 8 bases matching TRBD2. Germline V gives CDR1 NSHNY, CDR2 SYGAGN. V was pared by 3 bases and J by 1 base, with 5 bases of the junction left unmatched. This CDR3 is 16 amino acids long. The sequenced part of the CDR3 DNA is TGTGCCAGCAGTGGGTCCGGGACTGGAAACACCGGG. It yields the protein CASSGSGTGNTG. The entire CDR3 protein is CASSGSGTGNTGQLYF.

As concerns this clone: The genes and germline here are from mouse. The read is 4 residues too short to cover the CDR3 end, so that end is filled in from the germline J gene. The chain couples TRBV13-1 to TRBJ2-2; 9 positions match TRBD1. The junction had 7 bases not matched to a gene; V was cut back by 7 bases and J by 3 bases. The CDR3 runs to 15 residues. CDR1 is NSHNY and CDR2 is SYGAGN in the germline V gene. CDR3 sequence reads: CASSRQGGDTGQLYF. CDR3 DNA, as far as it was read: TGTGCCAGCTCACGACAGGGGGGAGACACCGGG.

This clone was seen a handful of times. Gene and germline names: mouse. The missing CDR3 end, 4 residues past where the read stops, is filled in from the germline J gene. Other DNA sequences in this specimen translate into the identical CDR3. This chain connects TRBV1 to TRBJ2-7, with TRBD2 matching 12 bases. CDR1 is NSQYPW and CDR2 is LRSPGD in the germline V gene (reference sequence). CDR3 length: 14 residues. The CDR3 bases that were read are TGCACCTGCAGTGCCGGGACTGGGGGGTAT. It translates to CTCSAGTGGY. The CDR3 in full is CTCSAGTGGYEQYF.

This clone turned up a few times. Gene names refer to mouse genes. The CDR3 end lies 4 residues beyond the end of the read and is filled in from the germline J gene. This chain connects TRBV13-1 to TRBJ2-7; 12 nucleotides match TRBD2. Germline V gene data show CDR1 as NSHNY and CDR2 as SYGAGN. There are 16 residues in the CDR3. Trimming at V came to 0 bases and at J to 3 bases, leaving 4 bases not matched to a gene. The CDR3 spells CASSDARLGGRYEQYF. The part of the CDR3 DNA that was read is TGTGCCAGCAGTGATGCAAGACTGGGGGGGCGCTAT.

Turning to this clone: Gene names and germline refer to mouse. The missing CDR3 end, 4 residues past where the read stops, is filled in from the germline J gene. V is TRBV31 and J is TRBJ2-3; possible D gene TRBD1, 6 bases. Germline V gives CDR1 GKSSPN, CDR2 SITVG. Trimming pared 4 bases from V and 2 bases from J, leaving 10 bases between. The CDR3 length is 13 residues. The sequenced CDR3 bases are TGTGCCTGGAACCAGGGGACTGCAGAA. Translation gives CAWNQGTAE. The entire CDR3 reads CAWNQGTAETLYF.

Notes on this clone: Gene names denote mouse genes. The CDR3 is CTCSAEDWEYAEQFF. The part of the CDR3 DNA that was read is TGCACCTGCAGTGCAGAGGACTGGGAGTATGCT. V and J are TRBV1 and TRBJ2-1, with 8 bases matching TRBD2. The read stops 4 residues short of the end of the CDR3; the missing end is completed from the germline J gene. This CDR3 contains 15 residues. The germline V gene encodes CDR1 NSQYPW and CDR2 LRSPGD (reference sequence). The trim removed 0 bases at V and 4 bases at J, leaving 2 bases unmatched.

About this clone itself: Genes and germline are mouse. Read sequence stops 4 residues before the CDR3 end, and the germline J gene provides the missing end. The chain joins TRBV13-1 to TRBJ2-4, with 8 bases fitting TRBD1. From germline, CDR1 is NSHNY and CDR2 SYGAGN. The CDR3 loop spans 16 amino acids. V was pared by 4 bases and J by 0 bases, with 7 bases of the junction left unmatched. CDR3 bases read: TGTGCCAGCAGTATGACAGGGGACATGAGTCAAAAC. Its translation is CASSMTGDMSQN. The entire CDR3 protein reads CASSMTGDMSQNTLYF.

This clone was detected a few times. Germline and genes here are mouse. The read stops 4 residues short of the end of the CDR3; the missing end is completed from the germline J gene. Other DNA variants within this sample encode the same CDR3. The genes are TRBV31 and TRBJ1-2, with 9 positions matching TRBD1. The CDR3 loop spans 13 amino acids. Germline-derived CDR1 and CDR2 are GKSSPN and SITVG. The ends lost 5 bases at V and 3 bases at J; junction bases unmatched: 4. The DNA read from the CDR3 is TGTGCCTGGCGGGACAGGGCGGACTCC. Protein product: CAWRDRADS. The full CDR3 protein is CAWRDRADSDYTF.

As regards this clone: Mouse names are used for the genes. The CDR3 end is not reached by the read, which stops 4 residues before it; the germline J gene fills it in. The genes are TRBV1 and TRBJ2-1; 8 nucleotides match TRBD1. The CDR3 is 14 residues long. V shed 4 bases and J 4 bases; nucleotides not matched to a gene: 3. Germline V gene sequence: CDR1 NSQYPW, CDR2 LRSPGD (reference sequence). The covered CDR3 bases are TGCACCTGCAGTGTCGACAGGGGATATGCT. It specifies CTCSVDRGYA. The CDR3, in full, reads CTCSVDRGYAEQFF.

This clone was recorded many times. The gene symbols are mouse symbols. The read terminates 4 residues before the CDR3 end, so the remaining end is supplied by the germline J gene. Within the sample, other DNA sequences also encode this same CDR3. The chain employs TRBV5 and TRBJ2-1, with D possibly matching TRBD1 (5 bases). Trimming removed 4 bases from V and 2 bases from J, with 9 bases in between. Germline lookup yields CDR1 LGHNA and CDR2 YNLKQL (reference sequence). This CDR3 spans 14 amino acids. The CDR3 bases that were read are TGTGCCAGCAGCCCCCAGGGTGACTATGCT. It translates to CASSPQGDYA. The complete CDR3 protein is CASSPQGDYAEQFF.

Turning to this clone: Gene names are the mouse ones. Read data end 4 residues before the CDR3 end; the end is taken from the germline J gene. The chain recombines TRBV13-3 with TRBJ2-1; 8 nucleotides agree with TRBD1. The CDR3 has 15 residues. The V gene end was trimmed by 2 bases and the J gene end by 0 bases; junction bases not matched to a gene: 1. Germline assignment: CDR1 NNHDY and CDR2 SYVADS. CDR3 DNA, as far as it was read: TGTGCCAGCAGTGACAGGGGGCATAACTATGCT. Its translation is CASSDRGHNYA. The full-length CDR3 reads as CASSDRGHNYAEQFF.

This clone occurred a few times. The genes and germline here are from mouse. The CDR3 is cut off 4 residues early in the read; its end comes from the germline J gene. The sample holds other DNA sequences that translate to the same CDR3. The chain is built from TRBV5 and TRBJ2-7; the match to TRBD1 covers 8 bases. Germline V gene lookup returns CDR1 LGHNA and CDR2 YNLKQL (reference sequence). The V and J ends lost 1 base and 0 bases, in that order; junction bases with no gene match: 2. The CDR3 is 15 residues long. The CDR3 sequence: CASSQGQGSSYEQYF. The sequenced part of the CDR3 DNA is TGTGCCAGCAGCCAAGGACAGGGGAGCTCCTAT.

This clone was seen only a few times. The gene names given are mouse names. The read ends 4 residues before the CDR3 terminus; that terminus is restored from the germline J gene. This chain joins TRBV19 and TRBJ2-4; 7 nucleotides line up with TRBD2. This CDR3 contains 13 residues. Germline V gene sequence: CDR1 FNHDT, CDR2 SITEND (reference sequence). The CDR3 reads CASRTLGLNTLYF. CDR3 bases read: TGTGCCAGCAGAACACTGGGGTTGAAC.

The sample holds a few counts of this clone. These gene names are mouse names. The sequence runs out 4 residues before the end of the CDR3; the remainder is reconstructed from the germline J gene. V usage is TRBV19 and J usage is TRBJ2-3; D gene uncertain. Germline V lookup: CDR1 FNHDT, CDR2 SITEND (reference sequence). Trimming removed 2 bases from V and 2 bases from J, with 6 bases in between. The CDR3 consists of 13 residues. CDR3 bases read: TGTGCCAGCAGTATTTTCAATGCAGAA. This sequence encodes CASSIFNAE. The whole CDR3 reads CASSIFNAETLYF.

This clone was counted between two and nine times. Mouse gene names apply. At the DNA level, this CDR3 is encoded by other sequences in the same sample as well. The CDR3 is CASSAGTGQDTQYF. CDR3 bases read: TGTGCCAGCAGTGCCGGGACTGGGCAAGAC. This chain uses TRBV13-1 with TRBJ2-5; 9 bases fit TRBD2. Read data end 4 residues before the CDR3 end; the end is taken from the germline J gene. The CDR3 runs 14 residues. V trimming: 3 bases; J trimming: 3 bases; junction bases outside the gene matches: 2. Germline values: CDR1 NSHNY, CDR2 SYGAGN.

This clone came up a few times. A much larger clone differs from this one at a single base, so this may be a read error. Mouse gene names and germline throughout. The read is 4 residues too short to cover the CDR3 end, so that end is filled in from the germline J gene. Additional DNA sequences in this sample encode the identical CDR3. The chain employs TRBV19 and TRBJ2-5; 9 nucleotides agree with TRBD2. Unmatched junction bases numbered 1, after V lost 2 bases and J lost 0 bases. This CDR3 has 15 residues. Germline lookup yields CDR1 FNHDT and CDR2 SITEND (reference sequence). The sequenced CDR3 bases are TGTGCCAGCAGTATCTGGGGGGGTAACCAAGAC. It encodes CASSIWGGNQD. The full CDR3 reads CASSIWGGNQDTQYF. The full variable domain, rest sourced from reference TRBV19 and TRBJ2-5, is GGIITQTPKFLIGQEGQKLTLKCQQNFNHDTMYWYRQDSGKGLRLIYYSITENDLQKGDLSEGYDASREKKSSFSLTVTSAQKNEMAVFLCASSIWGGNQDTQYFGPGTRLLVL.

This clone was seen many times. The genes and germline here are from mouse. The CDR3 goes on 4 residues after the read ends, and that part is filled in from the germline J gene. This chain uses TRBV17 with TRBJ2-1; tentative D call: TRBD2 (6 bases). Germline CDR1 and CDR2: MNHDT and YYDKIL. Trimming stripped 7 bases from V and 2 bases from J, with 12 bases between. This CDR3 comprises 14 residues. The CDR3 protein is CASIPGEDYAEQFF. CDR3 DNA, as far as it was read: TGTGCTAGCATCCCTGGGGAGGACTATGCT. The full variable domain, rest sourced from reference TRBV17 and TRBJ2-1, is DTTVKQNPRYKLARVGKPVNLICSQTMNHDTMYWYQKKPNQAPKLLLFYYDKILNREADTFEKFQSSRPNNSFCSLYIGSAGLEYSAMYLCASIPGEDYAEQFFGPGTRLTVL.